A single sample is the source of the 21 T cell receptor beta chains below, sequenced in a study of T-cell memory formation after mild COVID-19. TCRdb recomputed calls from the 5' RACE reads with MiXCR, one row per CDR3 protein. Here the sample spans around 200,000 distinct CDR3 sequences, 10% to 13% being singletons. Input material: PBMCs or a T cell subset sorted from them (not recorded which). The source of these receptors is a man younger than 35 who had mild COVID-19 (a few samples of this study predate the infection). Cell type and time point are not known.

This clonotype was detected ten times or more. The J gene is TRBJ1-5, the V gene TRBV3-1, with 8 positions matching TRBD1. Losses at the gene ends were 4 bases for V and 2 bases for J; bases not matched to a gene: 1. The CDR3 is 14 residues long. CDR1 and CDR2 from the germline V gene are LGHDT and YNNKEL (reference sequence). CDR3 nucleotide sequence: TGTGCCAGCAGCCTGACAGGGGGCAATCAGCCCCAGCATTTT. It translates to CASSLTGGNQPQHF.

In nucleotides, the CDR3 is TGCGCCAGCAGCTTGGTAGGCGGGGGCCTGAATACGCAGTATTTT. Encoded protein: CASSLVGGGLNTQYF. The chain combines TRBV5-1 with TRBJ2-3; D may be TRBD2 (7 bases). The CDR3 covers 15 residues. The V end was cut by 0 bases, the J end by 7 bases, with 15 bases between. Germline V gene sequence: CDR1 SGHRS, CDR2 YFSETQ.

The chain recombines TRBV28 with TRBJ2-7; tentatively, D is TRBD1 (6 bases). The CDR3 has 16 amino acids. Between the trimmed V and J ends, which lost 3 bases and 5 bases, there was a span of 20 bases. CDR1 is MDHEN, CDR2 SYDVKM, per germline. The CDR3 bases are TGTGCCAGCAGTTTCATACTCTCACCCGGACAGAACGAGCAGTACGTC. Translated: CASSFILSPGQNEQYV.

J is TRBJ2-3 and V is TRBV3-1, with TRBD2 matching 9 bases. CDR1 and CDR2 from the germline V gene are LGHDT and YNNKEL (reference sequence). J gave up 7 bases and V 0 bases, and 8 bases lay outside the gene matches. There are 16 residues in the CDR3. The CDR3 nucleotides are TGTGCCAGCAGCCAAGAGGCTAGCGGGGCACACTATACGCAGTATTTT. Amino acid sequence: CASSQEASGAHYTQYF.

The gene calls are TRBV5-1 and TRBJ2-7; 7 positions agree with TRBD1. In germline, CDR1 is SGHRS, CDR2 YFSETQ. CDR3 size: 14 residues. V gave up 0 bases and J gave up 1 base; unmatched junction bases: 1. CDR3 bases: TGCGCCAGCAGCTTGGCAGGGGGATCCTACGAGCAGTACGTC. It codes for CASSLAGGSYEQYV.

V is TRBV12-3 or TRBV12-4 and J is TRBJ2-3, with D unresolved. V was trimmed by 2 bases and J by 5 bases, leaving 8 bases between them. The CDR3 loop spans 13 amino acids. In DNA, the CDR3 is TGTGCCAGCAGTTTACGTCCGGTAGATACGCAGTATTTT. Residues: CASSLRPVDTQYF.

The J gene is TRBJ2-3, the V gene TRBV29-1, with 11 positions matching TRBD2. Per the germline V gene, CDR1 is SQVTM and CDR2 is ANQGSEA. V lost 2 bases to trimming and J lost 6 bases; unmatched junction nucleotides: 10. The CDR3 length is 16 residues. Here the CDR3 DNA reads TGCAGCGTTGAACAAACTAGCGGGGGCCTGGGGGATACGCAGTATTTT. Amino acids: CSVEQTSGGLGDTQYF.

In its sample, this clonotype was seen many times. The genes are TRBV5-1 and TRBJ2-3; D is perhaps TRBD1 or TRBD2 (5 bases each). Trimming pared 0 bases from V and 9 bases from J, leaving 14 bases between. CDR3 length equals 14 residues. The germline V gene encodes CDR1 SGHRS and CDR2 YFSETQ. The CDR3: CASSLGARGDTQYF. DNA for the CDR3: TGCGCCAGCAGCTTGGGGGCCCGGGGCGACACGCAGTATTTT.

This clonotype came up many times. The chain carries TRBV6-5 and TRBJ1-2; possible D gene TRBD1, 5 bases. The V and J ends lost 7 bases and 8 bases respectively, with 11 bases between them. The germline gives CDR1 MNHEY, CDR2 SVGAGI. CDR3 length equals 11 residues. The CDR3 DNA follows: TGTGCCAGCACCCAGGGAAAGGGCTACACCTTC. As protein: CASTQGKGYTF.

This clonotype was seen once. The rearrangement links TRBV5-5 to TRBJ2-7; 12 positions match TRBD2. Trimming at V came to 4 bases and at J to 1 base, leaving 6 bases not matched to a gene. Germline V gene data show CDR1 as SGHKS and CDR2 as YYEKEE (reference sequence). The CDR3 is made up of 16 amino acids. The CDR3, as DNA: TGTGCCAGCAGCCGATCCGGGACTAGCGGGTCCTACGAGCAGTACTTC. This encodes CASSRSGTSGSYEQYF. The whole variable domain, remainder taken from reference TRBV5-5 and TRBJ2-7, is DAGVTQSPTHLIKTRGQQVTLRCSPISGHKSVSWYQQVLGQGPQFIFQYYEKEERGRGNFPDRFSARQFPNYSSELNVNALLLGDSALYLCASSRSGTSGSYEQYFGPGTRLTVT.

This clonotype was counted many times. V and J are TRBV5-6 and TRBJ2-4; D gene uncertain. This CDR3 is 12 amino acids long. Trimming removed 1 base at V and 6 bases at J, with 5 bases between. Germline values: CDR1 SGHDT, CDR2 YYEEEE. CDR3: CASSLWGNIQYF. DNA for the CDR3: TGTGCCAGCAGCTTGTGGGGAAACATTCAGTACTTC. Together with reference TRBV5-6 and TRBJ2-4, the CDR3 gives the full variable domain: DAGVTQSPTHLIKTRGQQVTLRCSPKSGHDTVSWYQQALGQGPQFIFQYYEEEERQRGNFPDRFSGHQFPNYSSELNVNALLLGDSALYLCASSLWGNIQYFGAGTRLSVL.

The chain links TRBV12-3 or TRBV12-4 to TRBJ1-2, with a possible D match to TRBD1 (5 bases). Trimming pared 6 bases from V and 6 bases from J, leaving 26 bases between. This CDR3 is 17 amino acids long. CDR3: CASRPLTVATRGDGYTF. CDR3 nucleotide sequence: TGTGCCAGCAGACCCCTGACAGTCGCAACGCGAGGGGATGGCTACACCTTC.

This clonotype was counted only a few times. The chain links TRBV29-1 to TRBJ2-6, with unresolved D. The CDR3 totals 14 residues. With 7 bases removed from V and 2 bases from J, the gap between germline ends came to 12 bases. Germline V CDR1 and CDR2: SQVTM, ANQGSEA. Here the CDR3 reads CSALTVAGANVLTF. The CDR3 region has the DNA TGCAGCGCCTTAACAGTGGCTGGGGCCAACGTCCTGACTTTC.

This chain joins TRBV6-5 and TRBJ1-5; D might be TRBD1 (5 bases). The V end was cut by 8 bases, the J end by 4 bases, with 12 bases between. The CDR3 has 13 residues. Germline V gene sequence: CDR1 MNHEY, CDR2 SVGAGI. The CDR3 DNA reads TGTGCCAGCTCAGGGAGAGGGAATCAGCCCCAGCATTTT. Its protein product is CASSGRGNQPQHF.

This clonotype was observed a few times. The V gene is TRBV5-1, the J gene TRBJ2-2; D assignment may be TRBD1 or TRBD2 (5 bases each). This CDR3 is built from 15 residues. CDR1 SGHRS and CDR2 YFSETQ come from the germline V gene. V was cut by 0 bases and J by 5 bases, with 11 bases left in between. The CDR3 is CASSLGDAETGELFF. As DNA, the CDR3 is TGCGCCAGCAGCTTGGGGGACGCGGAAACCGGGGAGCTGTTTTTT. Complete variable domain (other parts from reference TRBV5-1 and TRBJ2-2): KAGVTQTPRYLIKTRGQQVTLSCSPISGHRSVSWYQQTPGQGLQFLFEYFSETQRNKGNFPGRFSGRQFSNSRSEMNVSTLELGDSALYLCASSLGDAETGELFFGEGSRLTVL.

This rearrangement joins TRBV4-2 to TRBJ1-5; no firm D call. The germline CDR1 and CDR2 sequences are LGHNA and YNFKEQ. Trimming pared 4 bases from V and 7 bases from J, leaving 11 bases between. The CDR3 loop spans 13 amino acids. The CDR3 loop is CASSPVIGQPQHF. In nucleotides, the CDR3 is TGTGCCAGCAGCCCGGTGATAGGCCAGCCCCAGCATTTT.

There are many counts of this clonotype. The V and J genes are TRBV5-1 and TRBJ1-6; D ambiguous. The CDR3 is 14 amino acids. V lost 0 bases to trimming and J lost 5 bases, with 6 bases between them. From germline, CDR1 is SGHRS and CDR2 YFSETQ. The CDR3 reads CASSLGIDNSPLHF. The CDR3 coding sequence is TGCGCCAGCAGCTTGGGGATTGATAATTCACCCCTCCACTTT.

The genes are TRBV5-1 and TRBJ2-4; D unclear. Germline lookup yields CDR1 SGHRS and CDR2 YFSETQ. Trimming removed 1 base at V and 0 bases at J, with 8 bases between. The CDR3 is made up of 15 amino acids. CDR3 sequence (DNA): TGCGCCAGCAGCTTGCGCGGTCTAGCCAAAAACATTCAGTACTTC. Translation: CASSLRGLAKNIQYF.

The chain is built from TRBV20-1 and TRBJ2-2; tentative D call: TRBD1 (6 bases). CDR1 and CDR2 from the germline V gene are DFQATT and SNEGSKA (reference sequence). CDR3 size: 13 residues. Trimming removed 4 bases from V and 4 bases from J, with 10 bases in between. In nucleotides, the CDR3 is TGCAGTGCTACAGGGGAGCGCACCGGGGAGCTGTTTTTT. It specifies CSATGERTGELFF.

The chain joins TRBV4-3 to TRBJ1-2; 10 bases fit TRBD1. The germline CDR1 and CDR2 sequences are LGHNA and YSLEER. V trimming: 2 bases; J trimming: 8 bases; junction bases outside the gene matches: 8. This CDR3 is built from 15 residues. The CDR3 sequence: CASSQQTGTGAGYTF. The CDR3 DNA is TGCGCCAGCAGCCAACAAACCGGGACAGGGGCCGGCTACACCTTC.

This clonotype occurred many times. The CDR3 spells CASSRRGPRITYEQYF. CDR3 coding DNA: TGTGCCAGCAGCCGAAGGGGACCGCGAATTACTTACGAGCAGTACTTC. The chain carries TRBV6-2 or TRBV6-3 and TRBJ2-7; the D call may be TRBD1 or TRBD2 (5 bases each). The V and J ends lost 6 bases and 4 bases respectively, with 22 bases between them. This CDR3 has 16 residues. Germline CDR1 and CDR2: MNHEY and SVGEGT.